This T cell receptor beta chain comes out of a study of blood T cells in healthy people across ages. A second roughly 7 to 12 cycle PCR used barcoded and J-beta primers. TCRdb processed the 5' RACE reads anew with MiXCR; each CDR3 protein has one entry. The table records about 500,000 distinct CDR3 sequences, around 24% of them present only once. The draw of peripheral blood yielded roughly 9.4 milliliters from each donor. Germline V gives CDR1 MNHEY, CDR2 SVGAGI. This CDR3 contains 14 residues. Trimming took off 6 bases at V and 7 bases at J, with 15 bases between the two ends. The sample also formed part of further work on T cells of mothers and their children.

The chain is built from TRBV6-5 and TRBJ1-4, with D perhaps matching TRBD1 (6 bases). Sequenced sample: blood. The clonotype originates from a boy under 18 in good health. CDR3 bases: TGTGCCAGCAGGCCAGGGGTACCCGGTGAAAAACTGTTTTTT. It yields the protein CASRPGVPGEKLFF.